A selection of T cell receptor beta chains follows, all from one sample in a study of Graves' ophthalmopathy and Graves' hyperthyroidism. TCRdb analysed the multiplex PCR reads with MiXCR anew, one entry per CDR3 protein. The table has 600,000 to 950,000 distinct CDR3 sequences, approximately 40% seen once. The material sequenced was peripheral blood. The receptors derive from an adult man with Graves' ophthalmopathy. CDR3s include the opening cysteine and the closing phenylalanine or tryptophan. D genes are given only for firm matches. Rows may omit the clone size; those that give it use once, few, many or a size class.

j_call,clone_size,d_call,v_call,cdr3_aa,cdr3_nt
TRBJ1-4,many,NA,TRBV7-8,CASSSTGSNEKLFF,TGTGCCAGCAGCTCCACAGGGTCTAATGAAAAACTGTTTTTT
TRBJ2-5,few,NA,TRBV20-1,CSARGPQGRETQYF,TGCAGTGCTAGAGGTCCCCAGGGGCGAGAGACCCAGTACTTC
TRBJ2-7,once,NA,TRBV20-1,CSAPPGGHKAEQYF,TGCAGTGCCCCCCCCGGGGGACATAAGGCCGAGCAGTACTTC
TRBJ1-6,few,NA,TRBV12-3/TRBV12-4,CASSLRGADSPLHF,TGTGCCAGCAGTTTACGGGGCGCCGATTCACCCCTCCACTTT
TRBJ2-5,NA,NA,TRBV5-8,CASSLGKREETQYF,TGTGCCAGCAGCTTGGGGAAGCGGGAAGAGACCCAGTACTTC
TRBJ1-5,many,NA,TRBV7-2,CASSLQGARSNQPQHF,TGTGCCAGCAGCTTACAGGGAGCTAGGAGCAATCAGCCCCAGCATTTT
TRBJ2-7,NA,NA,TRBV20-1,CSAWGSPYEQYF,TGCAGTGCCTGGGGGAGCCCCTACGAGCAGTACTTC
TRBJ1-1,NA,NA,TRBV5-1,CASQTAGGALRGTEAFF,TGCGCCAGCCAAACGGCGGGAGGAGCATTAAGGGGCACTGAAGCTTTCTTT
TRBJ1-1,few,NA,TRBV9,CASSVRGDTEAFF,TGTGCCAGCAGCGTCCGAGGGGACACTGAAGCTTTCTTT
TRBJ1-2,many,TRBD1,TRBV19,CASRSGQGGNYGYTF,TGTGCCAGTAGGAGTGGACAGGGTGGAAACTATGGCTACACCTTC
TRBJ1-2,NA,NA,TRBV20-1,CSASSFRAYGYTF,TGCAGTGCCAGCAGCTTTAGGGCCTATGGCTACACCTTC
TRBJ2-7,many,NA,TRBV7-2,CASSTRTDYEQYF,TGTGCCAGCAGCACCCGGACAGATTACGAGCAGTACTTC
TRBJ2-5,NA,NA,TRBV19,CASSLGRIRAETQYF,TGTGCCAGTAGCCTAGGACGGATTCGGGCTGAGACCCAGTACTTC
TRBJ2-2,NA,NA,TRBV25-1,CASRQKGIGELFF,TGTGCCAGCAGGCAGAAAGGCATCGGGGAGCTGTTTTTT
TRBJ1-4,few,TRBD1,TRBV20-1,CSAIRDRGFEKLFF,TGCAGTGCTATCCGGGACAGAGGTTTTGAAAAACTGTTTTTT
TRBJ1-5,many,NA,TRBV6-6,CASMGPRRNQPQHF,TGTGCCAGCATGGGGCCGAGACGCAATCAGCCCCAGCATTTT
TRBJ2-7,NA,NA,TRBV24-1,CATSDFTDRIESYEQYF,TGTGCCACCAGTGATTTTACCGACAGGATAGAATCCTACGAGCAGTACTTC
TRBJ2-7,few,NA,TRBV6-5,CASRSGFSYEQYF,TGTGCCAGCAGGTCAGGGTTCTCCTACGAGCAGTACTTC
TRBJ2-7,NA,NA,TRBV7-2,CASSLSGGKREQYF,TGTGCCAGCAGCCTTTCTGGGGGCAAAAGAGAGCAGTACTTC
TRBJ1-4,few,NA,TRBV10-3,CASSPRDLRAEKLFF,TGTGCCAGCAGTCCACGGGACTTACGGGCGGAAAAACTGTTTTTT
TRBJ1-5,many,NA,TRBV19,CASSTPLQPQHF,TGTGCCAGTAGTACCCCATTGCAGCCCCAGCATTTT
TRBJ1-2,many,NA,TRBV9,CASSVGTAPHGGYTF,TGTGCCAGCAGCGTAGGGACAGCTCCCCATGGCGGCTACACCTTC
TRBJ2-6,NA,NA,TRBV11-2,CASSLALSGSGANVLTF,TGTGCCAGCAGCCTCGCCCTCTCGGGGAGTGGGGCCAACGTCCTGACTTTC
TRBJ1-4,NA,NA,TRBV6-4,CASSKLFF,TGTGCCAGCAGCAAACTGTTTTTT